In this sample, the clone carrying this T cell receptor beta chain turned up a few times. This entry is derived from a study of blood T cell repertoires in COVID-19. Cohort allocation depended upon clinical history that participants reported. TCRdb's table, derived via immunoSEQ multiplex PCR, lists solely in-frame clones and lacks some. The table includes a few hundred thousand clones, 90% detected once. The CDR3 covers 13 residues. Trimming left V 5 bases short and J 0 bases short, with 8 bases between. Looked up from germline, CDR1 is SEHNR and CDR2 is FQNEAQ (reference sequence). This TCR was sampled from a woman younger than 30 with acute COVID-19. Source material: PBMCs or T cells enriched from blood (not recorded which). The chain combines TRBV7-9 with TRBJ2-7; D might be TRBD1 (5 bases). The CDR3 region is CASSKDNSYEQYF. The CDR3, as DNA: TGTGCCAGCAGCAAGGACAACTCCTACGAGCAGTACTTC.